The clone carrying this TCR beta chain came up once. Its antigen is unknown. Assay: immunoSEQ multiplex PCR; the TCRdb copy retains only in-frame clones and omits some. The table lists some 2.4 million clones, 93% of them singletons, with approximately 0.36% in the top ten. Every contributor of samples was a Caucasian grown-up residing in Nashville, Tennessee. The CDR3 spans 11 residues. Germline V gene data show CDR1 as MNHEY and CDR2 as SVGAGI. V was shortened by 5 bases and J by 13 bases, with 14 bases between the two germline ends. This sample was included in a study of shared clonotypes between healthy human individuals. The study's findings and limits: Limited genetic and exposure-history diversity came from having few donors.

This chain uses TRBV6-5 with TRBJ2-5; the D gene could be TRBD1 or TRBD2 (5 bases each). The sample taken for sequencing was naive CD4+ T cells from PBMCs. Subset of the sample: CD45RA+ positively selected. This TCR derives from a young man in good health. Some clones in this sample may be carry-over from other donors' samples. The CDR3 loop is CASSAGTFPYF. CDR3 DNA: TGTGCCAGCAGTGCAGGGACCTTCCCGTACTTC.